This record concerns one T cell receptor (beta chain) sequence. The same CDR3 can be traced to other DNA sequences in this sample. The data belong to a study of cytomegalovirus exposure and HLA in healthy donors. Primers: 60 Vbeta forward and 13 Jbeta reverse. TCRdb's table, derived via immunoSEQ multiplex PCR, lists solely in-frame clones and lacks some. The sample has some 120,000 clones. The ends lost 5 bases at V and 0 bases at J; junction bases unmatched: 10. The length of the CDR3 is 17 residues. Germline lookup yields CDR1 MDHEN and CDR2 SYDVKM. The V call is TRBV28, the J call TRBJ1-3; 7 bases agree with TRBD1. The sequenced material came from PBMCs. The TCR comes from a man aged 25-45 years in good health and CMV-seronegative. The CDR3, as DNA: TGTGCCAGCAGTACCGCCGGGACAGAAAACTCTGGAAACACCATATATTTT. This sequence encodes CASSTAGTENSGNTIYF.